The clone carrying this TCR beta chain was found a few times. Its target is unknown. Isolated RNA was reverse transcribed in full, so expressed TCRB transcripts were sequenced. Clones were sequenced by immunoSEQ multiplex PCR, and TCRdb holds only the in-frame ones, with some missing. The sample lists under 350,000 clones, about 24% occurring once. The sample originates from a study of beta chain features in type 1 diabetes. Germline lookup yields CDR1 SGDLS and CDR2 YYNGEE. The CDR3 contains 13 residues. Trimming removed 1 base from V and 6 bases from J, with 7 bases in between. General study findings and limits: The influence of HLA type on TCRB rearrangement stayed undetermined. There was a moderate but significant shortening of TCRB CDR3s in all four CD4+ subsets of Type 1 diabetes patients. Healthy donors had naive, central memory and Treg TCRB repertoires that appeared less similar than those seen among patients.

Central memory, naive, regulatory and stem cell-like memory CD4+ cells were sorted by CD45RO/CCR7/CD25/CD127/CD95/CD27. This receptor was taken from a woman in her thirties with type 1 diabetes. Specimen: naive CD4+ T cells from blood. The chain is built from TRBV9 and TRBJ2-2; a possible D gene is TRBD1 (5 bases). CDR3 sequence (DNA): TGTGCCAGCAGCGTATCAGGGTCCGGGGAGCTGTTTTTT. Residues: CASSVSGSGELFF.